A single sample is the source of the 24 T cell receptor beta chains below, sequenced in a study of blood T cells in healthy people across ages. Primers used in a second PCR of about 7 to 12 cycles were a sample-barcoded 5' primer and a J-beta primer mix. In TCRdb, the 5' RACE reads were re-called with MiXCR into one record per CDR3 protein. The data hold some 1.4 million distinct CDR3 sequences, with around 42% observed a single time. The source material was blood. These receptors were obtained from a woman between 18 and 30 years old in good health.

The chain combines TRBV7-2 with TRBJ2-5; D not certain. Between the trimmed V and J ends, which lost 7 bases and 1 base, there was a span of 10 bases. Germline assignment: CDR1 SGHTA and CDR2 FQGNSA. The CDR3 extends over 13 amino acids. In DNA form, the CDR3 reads TGTGCCAGCACCGCGTCCATCCAAGAGACCCAGTACTTC. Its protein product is CASTASIQETQYF.

The CDR3 loop reads CASSAGHRDSYEQYF. CDR3 nucleotide sequence: TGTGCCAGCAGCGCGGGACACAGGGACTCCTACGAGCAGTACTTC. V gene TRBV9 combines with J gene TRBJ2-7; D might be TRBD1 (6 bases). V was trimmed by 3 bases and J by 0 bases, leaving 13 bases between them. Germline V gene sequence: CDR1 SGDLS, CDR2 YYNGEE. CDR3 length equals 15 residues.

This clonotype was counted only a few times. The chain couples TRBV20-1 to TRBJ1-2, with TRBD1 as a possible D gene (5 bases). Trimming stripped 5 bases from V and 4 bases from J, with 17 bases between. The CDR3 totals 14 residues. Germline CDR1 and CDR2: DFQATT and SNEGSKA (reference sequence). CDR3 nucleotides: TGCAGTGCTGGGGGGGGGGATTGGAGCTATGGCTACACCTTC. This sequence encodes CSAGGGDWSYGYTF.

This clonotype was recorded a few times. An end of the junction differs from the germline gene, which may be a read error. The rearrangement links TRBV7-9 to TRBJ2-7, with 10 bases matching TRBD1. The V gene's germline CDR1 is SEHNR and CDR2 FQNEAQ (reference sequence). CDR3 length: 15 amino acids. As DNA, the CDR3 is TGTGCCAGCAGCTCTCCGGGACAGGGGTCCTTCGAGCAGTACTTC. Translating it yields CASSSPGQGSFEQYF.

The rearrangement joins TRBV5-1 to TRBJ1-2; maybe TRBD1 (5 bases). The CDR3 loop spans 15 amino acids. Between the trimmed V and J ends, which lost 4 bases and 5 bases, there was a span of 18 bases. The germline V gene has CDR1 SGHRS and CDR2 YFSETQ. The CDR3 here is CASSRTGGEGYGYTF. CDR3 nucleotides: TGCGCCAGCAGCCGTACCGGCGGGGAGGGGTATGGCTACACCTTC. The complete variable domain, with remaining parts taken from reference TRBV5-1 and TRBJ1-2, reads KAGVTQTPRYLIKTRGQQVTLSCSPISGHRSVSWYQQTPGQGLQFLFEYFSETQRNKGNFPGRFSGRQFSNSRSEMNVSTLELGDSALYLCASSRTGGEGYGYTFGSGTRLTVV.

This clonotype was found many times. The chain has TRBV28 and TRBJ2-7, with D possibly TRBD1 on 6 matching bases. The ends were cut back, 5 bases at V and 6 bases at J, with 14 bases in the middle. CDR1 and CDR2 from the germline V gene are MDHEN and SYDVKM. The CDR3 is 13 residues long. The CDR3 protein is CASSLGTPPEQYF. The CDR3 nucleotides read TGTGCCAGCAGTCTCGGGACACCCCCCGAGCAGTACTTC. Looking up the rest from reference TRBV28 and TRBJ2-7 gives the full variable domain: DVKVTQSSRYLVKRTGEKVFLECVQDMDHENMFWYRQDPGLGLRLIYFSYDVKMKEKGDIPEGYSVSREKKERFSLILESASTNQTSMYLCASSLGTPPEQYFGPGTRLTVT.

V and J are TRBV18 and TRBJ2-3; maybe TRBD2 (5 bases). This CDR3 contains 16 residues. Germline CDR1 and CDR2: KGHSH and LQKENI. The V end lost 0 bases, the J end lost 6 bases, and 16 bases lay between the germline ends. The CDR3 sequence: CASSPPRRAGSDTQYF. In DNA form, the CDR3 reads TGTGCCAGCTCACCACCGAGGCGGGCGGGTTCGGATACGCAGTATTTT.

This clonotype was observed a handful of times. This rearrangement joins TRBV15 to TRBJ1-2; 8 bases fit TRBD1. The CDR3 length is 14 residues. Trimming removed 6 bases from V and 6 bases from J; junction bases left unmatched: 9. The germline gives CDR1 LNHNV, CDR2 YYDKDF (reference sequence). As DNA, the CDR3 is TGTGCCACCAGTTCCCGTGAGACAGGGGATGGCTACACCTTC. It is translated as CATSSRETGDGYTF.

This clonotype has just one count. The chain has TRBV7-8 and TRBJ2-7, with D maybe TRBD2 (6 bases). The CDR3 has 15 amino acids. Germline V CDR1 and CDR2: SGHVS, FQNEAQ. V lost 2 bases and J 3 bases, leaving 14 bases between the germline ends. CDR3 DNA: TGTGCCAGCAGCTTAATGGAGGGACGGAACTACGAGCAGTACTTC. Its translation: CASSLMEGRNYEQYF.

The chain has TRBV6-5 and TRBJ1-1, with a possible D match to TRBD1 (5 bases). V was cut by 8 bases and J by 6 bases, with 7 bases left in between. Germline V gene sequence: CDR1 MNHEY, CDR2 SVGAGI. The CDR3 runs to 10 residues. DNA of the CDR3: TGTGCCAGCGGGGGGGCTGAAGCTTTCTTT. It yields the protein CASGGAEAFF.

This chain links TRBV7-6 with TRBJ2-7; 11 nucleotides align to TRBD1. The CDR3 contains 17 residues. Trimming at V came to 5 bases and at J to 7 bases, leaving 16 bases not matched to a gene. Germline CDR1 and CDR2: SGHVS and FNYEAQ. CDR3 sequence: CASSPSIGTGGLNEQYF. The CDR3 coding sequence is TGTGCCAGCAGCCCTAGTATCGGGACAGGGGGTTTGAATGAGCAGTACTTC.

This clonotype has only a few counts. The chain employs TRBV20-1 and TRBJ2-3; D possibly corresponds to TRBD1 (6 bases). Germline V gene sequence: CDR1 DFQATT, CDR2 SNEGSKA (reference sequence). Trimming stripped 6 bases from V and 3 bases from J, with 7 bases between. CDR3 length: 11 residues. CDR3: CSAQGTDTQYF. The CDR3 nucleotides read TGCAGTGCCCAGGGGACAGATACGCAGTATTTT.

The CDR3 sequence: CASSFRALSTDTQYF. The DNA of the CDR3 is TGTGCCAGCAGCTTCCGGGCTTTGAGCACAGATACGCAGTATTTT. The chain recombines TRBV3-1 with TRBJ2-3; D is unresolved. Trimming took 5 bases from V and 0 from J, leaving 12 bases between them. The CDR3 length is 15 residues. CDR1 and CDR2 (germline): LGHDT, YNNKEL (reference sequence).

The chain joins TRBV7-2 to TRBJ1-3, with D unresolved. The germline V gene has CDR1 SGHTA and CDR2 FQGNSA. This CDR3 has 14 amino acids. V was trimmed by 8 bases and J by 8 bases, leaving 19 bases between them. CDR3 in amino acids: CASGSRGGPDTIYF. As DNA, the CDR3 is TGTGCCAGCGGCTCCCGCGGCGGCCCGGACACCATATATTTT.

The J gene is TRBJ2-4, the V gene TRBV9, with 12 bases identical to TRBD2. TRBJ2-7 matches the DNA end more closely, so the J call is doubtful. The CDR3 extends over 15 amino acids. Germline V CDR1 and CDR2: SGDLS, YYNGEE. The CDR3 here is CASSQGGLAGYEQYF. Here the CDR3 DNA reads TGTGCCAGCAGCCAGGGGGGACTAGCGGGCTACGAGCAGTACTTC.

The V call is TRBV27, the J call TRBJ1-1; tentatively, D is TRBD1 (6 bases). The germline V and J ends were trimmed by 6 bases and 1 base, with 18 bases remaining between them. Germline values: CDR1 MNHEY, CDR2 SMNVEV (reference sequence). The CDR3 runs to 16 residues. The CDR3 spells CASSPWGGEENTEAFF. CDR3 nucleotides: TGTGCCAGCAGCCCCTGGGGGGGCGAGGAGAACACTGAAGCTTTCTTT.

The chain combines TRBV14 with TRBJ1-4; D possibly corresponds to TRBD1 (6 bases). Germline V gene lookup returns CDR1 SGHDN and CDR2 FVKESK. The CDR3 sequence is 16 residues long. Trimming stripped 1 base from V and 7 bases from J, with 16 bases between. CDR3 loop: CASSQVFGGPGEKLFF. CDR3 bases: TGTGCCAGCAGCCAAGTATTCGGGGGGCCTGGTGAAAAACTGTTTTTT.

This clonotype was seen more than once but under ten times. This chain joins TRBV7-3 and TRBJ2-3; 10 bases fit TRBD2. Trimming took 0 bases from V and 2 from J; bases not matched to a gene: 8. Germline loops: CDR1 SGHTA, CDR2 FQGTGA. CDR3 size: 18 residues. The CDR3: CASSLTLASGGPTDTQYF. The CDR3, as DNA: TGTGCCAGCAGCTTAACGTTGGCTAGCGGGGGCCCCACAGATACGCAGTATTTT.

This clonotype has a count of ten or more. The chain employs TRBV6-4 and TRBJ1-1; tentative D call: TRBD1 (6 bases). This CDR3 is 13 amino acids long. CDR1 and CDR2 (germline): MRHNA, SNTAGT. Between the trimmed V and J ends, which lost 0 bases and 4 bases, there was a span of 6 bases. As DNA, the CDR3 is TGTGCCAGCAGTGACTCGGACAGCACTGAAGCTTTCTTT. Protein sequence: CASSDSDSTEAFF.

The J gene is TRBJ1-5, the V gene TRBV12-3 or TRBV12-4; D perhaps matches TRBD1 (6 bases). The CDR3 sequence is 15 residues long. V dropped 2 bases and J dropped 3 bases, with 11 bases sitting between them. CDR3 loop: CASSLLGQVNQPQHF. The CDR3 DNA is TGTGCCAGCAGTTTATTGGGACAAGTCAATCAGCCCCAGCATTTT.

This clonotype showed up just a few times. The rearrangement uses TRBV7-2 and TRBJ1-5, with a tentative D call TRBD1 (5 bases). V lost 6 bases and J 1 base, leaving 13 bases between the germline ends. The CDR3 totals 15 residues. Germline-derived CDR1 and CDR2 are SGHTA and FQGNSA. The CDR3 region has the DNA TGTGCCAGCAGTCTCAGCCGGGACAGCAATCAGCCCCAGCATTTT. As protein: CASSLSRDSNQPQHF.

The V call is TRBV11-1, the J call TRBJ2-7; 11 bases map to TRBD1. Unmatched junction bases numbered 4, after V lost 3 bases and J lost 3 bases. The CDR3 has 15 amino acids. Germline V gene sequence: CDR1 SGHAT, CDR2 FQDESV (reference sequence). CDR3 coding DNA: TGTGCCAGCAGCTTTCCGGGACAGGGGGACTACGAGCAGTACTTC. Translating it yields CASSFPGQGDYEQYF.

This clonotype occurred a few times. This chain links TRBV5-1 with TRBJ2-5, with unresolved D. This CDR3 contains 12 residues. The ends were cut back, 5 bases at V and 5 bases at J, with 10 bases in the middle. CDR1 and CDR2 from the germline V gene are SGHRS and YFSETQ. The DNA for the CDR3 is TGCGCCAGCAGGTTTAGTGCGGAGACCCAGTACTTC. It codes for CASRFSAETQYF. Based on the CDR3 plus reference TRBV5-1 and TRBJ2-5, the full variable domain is KAGVTQTPRYLIKTRGQQVTLSCSPISGHRSVSWYQQTPGQGLQFLFEYFSETQRNKGNFPGRFSGRQFSNSRSEMNVSTLELGDSALYLCASRFSAETQYFGPGTRLLVL.

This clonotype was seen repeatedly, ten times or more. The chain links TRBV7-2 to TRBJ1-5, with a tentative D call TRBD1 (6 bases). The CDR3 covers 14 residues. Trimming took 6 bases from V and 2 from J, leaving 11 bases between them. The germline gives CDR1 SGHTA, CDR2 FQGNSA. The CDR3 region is CASSPRTGNQPQHF. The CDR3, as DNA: TGTGCCAGCAGTCCCAGGACAGGCAATCAGCCCCAGCATTTT.